The rows below give T cell receptor beta chains drawn from one sample of a study of response to subunit inactivated influenza vaccine. TCRdb re-called the RT-PCR reads through MiXCR, storing one row per CDR3 protein. The table has about 480,000 distinct CDR3 sequences, over 9.5% seen once. Sequencing was performed on PBMCs from blood, taken about 6 weeks after vaccination. The source of these receptors is a man aged 45-65 years who received an inactivated influenza vaccine. Each CDR3 is given with its conserved first and last residue. A D gene is named only where the DNA matches it firmly. Rows may omit the clone size; those that give it use once, few, many or a size class.

j_gene: TRBJ2-7
d_gene: TRBD1
v_gene: TRBV6-5
abundance: many
CDR3aa: CASSYSGTGSNYEQYF
CDR3nt: TGTGCCAGCAGTTACTCGGGGACAGGAAGTAACTACGAGCAGTACTTC

j_gene: TRBJ2-5
d_gene: NA
v_gene: TRBV12-3/TRBV12-4
abundance: NA
CDR3aa: CASSLSSRQGNQETQYF
CDR3nt: TGTGCCAGCAGTTTATCTTCGCGGCAGGGCAACCAAGAGACCCAGTACTTC

j_gene: TRBJ1-3
d_gene: NA
v_gene: TRBV11-2
abundance: NA
CDR3aa: CASSGLGTQNLSGNTIYF
CDR3nt: TGTGCCAGCAGCGGACTGGGGACGCAGAACCTCTCTGGAAACACCATATATTTT

j_gene: TRBJ1-5
d_gene: NA
v_gene: TRBV24-1
abundance: few
CDR3aa: CATSDVWGNQPQHF
CDR3nt: TGTGCCACCAGTGATGTGTGGGGCAATCAGCCCCAGCATTTT

j_gene: TRBJ2-1
d_gene: NA
v_gene: TRBV10-3
abundance: few
CDR3aa: CAISEADGEQFF
CDR3nt: TGTGCCATCAGTGAGGCAGATGGTGAGCAGTTCTTC

j_gene: TRBJ2-7
d_gene: TRBD1
v_gene: TRBV24-1
abundance: few
CDR3aa: CATSDRQGYEQYF
CDR3nt: TGTGCCACCAGTGATCGACAGGGGTACGAGCAGTACTTC

j_gene: TRBJ2-5
d_gene: NA
v_gene: TRBV10-2
abundance: NA
CDR3aa: CASSEGGETQYF
CDR3nt: TGCGCCAGCAGTGAAGGGGGAGAGACCCAGTACTTC

j_gene: TRBJ2-1
d_gene: NA
v_gene: TRBV6-5
abundance: many
CDR3aa: CASSHSNREQFF
CDR3nt: TGTGCCAGCAGTCACAGTAATCGTGAGCAGTTCTTC

j_gene: TRBJ1-1
d_gene: TRBD1
v_gene: TRBV6-1
abundance: NA
CDR3aa: CASSERQTGYGSNTEAFF
CDR3nt: TGTGCCAGCAGCGAACGCCAGACAGGGTACGGGTCGAACACTGAAGCTTTCTTT

j_gene: TRBJ2-1
d_gene: NA
v_gene: TRBV7-2
abundance: NA
CDR3aa: CASSSETRGGVQQFF
CDR3nt: TGTGCCAGCAGCTCAGAAACTAGAGGGGGTGTCCAGCAGTTCTTC

j_gene: TRBJ1-5
d_gene: NA
v_gene: TRBV5-1
abundance: many
CDR3aa: CASSPDSLNQPQHF
CDR3nt: TGCGCCAGCAGCCCGGACAGCCTGAATCAGCCCCAGCATTTT

j_gene: TRBJ2-7
d_gene: NA
v_gene: TRBV29-1
abundance: many
CDR3aa: CSTRGQAYEQYF
CDR3nt: TGCAGCACCCGGGGGCAGGCTTACGAGCAGTACTTC

j_gene: TRBJ2-4
d_gene: NA
v_gene: TRBV7-6
abundance: few
CDR3aa: CASSLVRAHLLAKNIQYF
CDR3nt: TGTGCCAGCAGCTTAGTACGAGCTCACCTTTTAGCCAAAAACATTCAGTACTTC

j_gene: TRBJ1-2
d_gene: NA
v_gene: TRBV2
abundance: NA
CDR3aa: CASRGGSTYGYTF
CDR3nt: TGTGCCAGCAGGGGGGGGTCCACCTATGGCTACACCTTC

j_gene: TRBJ1-4
d_gene: TRBD1
v_gene: TRBV20-1
abundance: few
CDR3aa: CSAAGGHGEKLFF
CDR3nt: TGCAGTGCTGCAGGGGGCCATGGTGAAAAACTGTTTTTT

j_gene: TRBJ2-1
d_gene: TRBD2
v_gene: TRBV29-1
abundance: NA
CDR3aa: CSVWGTSGITTNGEQFF
CDR3nt: TGCAGCGTTTGGGGGACTAGCGGGATAACCACCAACGGGGAGCAGTTCTTC

j_gene: TRBJ1-2
d_gene: NA
v_gene: TRBV6-1
abundance: many
CDR3aa: CASRLDQGIYGYTF
CDR3nt: TGTGCCAGCAGGCTGGACCAGGGGATTTATGGCTACACCTTC

j_gene: TRBJ2-1
d_gene: TRBD2
v_gene: TRBV20-1
abundance: NA
CDR3aa: CSASALRLAGEGYNEQFF
CDR3nt: TGCAGTGCTAGTGCACTTAGACTAGCGGGGGAGGGCTACAATGAGCAGTTCTTC

j_gene: TRBJ1-5
d_gene: NA
v_gene: TRBV5-6
abundance: few
CDR3aa: CASSLAEGTRNQPQHF
CDR3nt: TGTGCCAGCAGCTTGGCCGAGGGGACCCGCAATCAGCCCCAGCATTTT

j_gene: TRBJ2-7
d_gene: TRBD1
v_gene: TRBV20-1
abundance: few
CDR3aa: CSATGQGFNEQYF
CDR3nt: TGCAGTGCTACGGGACAGGGGTTTAACGAGCAGTACTTC

j_gene: TRBJ2-7
d_gene: TRBD1
v_gene: TRBV14
abundance: NA
CDR3aa: CASSQDYFGQGGYEQYF
CDR3nt: TGTGCCAGCAGCCAAGATTATTTCGGACAGGGTGGTTACGAGCAGTACTTC

j_gene: TRBJ2-1
d_gene: TRBD2
v_gene: TRBV6-1
abundance: NA
CDR3aa: CASTRAGGYNEQFF
CDR3nt: TGTGCCAGCACCAGAGCGGGAGGGTACAATGAGCAGTTCTTC

j_gene: TRBJ1-6
d_gene: TRBD1
v_gene: TRBV6-1
abundance: NA
CDR3aa: CASRPGTVNSPLHF
CDR3nt: TGTGCCAGCAGACCCGGGACAGTGAATTCACCCCTCCACTTT